Presented here are 9 T cell receptor beta chains from one specimen sequenced in a study of graft-versus-host responses after intestinal transplantation. These receptors are not linked to any known antigen. The method was immunoSEQ multiplex PCR; TCRdb's version includes in-frame clones alone and lacks a portion of them. The data hold more than 95,000 clones, with about nine tenths observed a single time. This specimen consisted of unstimulated CD4+ T cells sorted from spleen or lymph node cells, obtained before intestinal transplant. Receptors originate from a human donor who received an intestinal transplant.

This clone was seen just once. The chain has TRBV7-2 and TRBJ2-1, with a tentative D call TRBD1 (6 bases). Trimming shortened V by 5 bases and J by 8 bases, and 13 bases separated the two germline ends. The CDR3 loop spans 13 amino acids. Germline loops: CDR1 SGHTA, CDR2 FQGNSA. The CDR3 loop reads CASSLKQGHEQFF. Written as DNA, the CDR3 is TGTGCCAGCAGCCTCAAACAGGGTCATGAGCAGTTCTTC.

The chain employs TRBV5-1 and TRBJ1-2; unclear D gene. The CDR3 contains 13 residues. V was pared by 4 bases and J by 3 bases, with 10 bases between. In germline, CDR1 is SGHRS, CDR2 YFSETQ. The CDR3 loop is CASSGGFDYGYTF. CDR3 sequence (DNA): TGCGCCAGCAGCGGAGGATTTGACTATGGCTACACCTTC.

This chain joins TRBV4-1 and TRBJ2-5; D unclear. The CDR3 has 14 amino acids. V was trimmed by 1 base and J by 3 bases, leaving 9 bases between them. Germline V gene data show CDR1 as MGHRA and CDR2 as YSYEKL. The CDR3 spells CASSQGSRKETQYF. CDR3 coding DNA: TGCGCCAGCAGCCAAGGTTCCAGGAAAGAGACCCAGTACTTC.

The chain is built from TRBV27 and TRBJ2-2; D gene unclear. Deletions cut 3 bases from V and 1 base from J, with 12 bases between. CDR1 MNHEY and CDR2 SMNVEV come from the germline V gene (reference sequence). The CDR3 length is 16 residues. The CDR3 loop reads CASSLASRLNTGELFF. DNA of the CDR3: TGTGCCAGCAGTTTGGCGAGCAGGCTGAACACCGGGGAGCTGTTTTTT.

This clone was detected once. The chain joins TRBV4-1 to TRBJ2-2, with D unresolved. The V end was cut by 0 bases, the J end by 5 bases, with 19 bases between. CDR3 length equals 18 residues. Germline V gene lookup returns CDR1 MGHRA and CDR2 YSYEKL. The CDR3 nucleotides are TGCGCCAGCAGCCAAGATCCACCAATGGTCGACTGGACCGGGGAGCTGTTTTTT. This encodes CASSQDPPMVDWTGELFF.

J is TRBJ1-5 and V is TRBV4-1; D unclear. CDR1 is MGHRA, CDR2 YSYEKL, per germline. Trimming left V 4 bases short and J 2 bases short, with 15 bases between. This CDR3 has 16 residues. The CDR3: CASSLRQVFGNQPQHF. The CDR3 DNA sequence: TGCGCCAGCAGCCTTAGGCAGGTGTTTGGCAATCAGCCCCAGCATTTT.

V usage is TRBV2 and J usage is TRBJ1-1, with TRBD1 as a possible D gene (6 bases). CDR3 length: 14 amino acids. Between the trimmed V and J ends, which lost 10 bases and 4 bases, there was a span of 19 bases. Germline assignment: CDR1 SNHLY and CDR2 FYNNEI. For the CDR3, the DNA is TGTGCCACCAACCGGGGGGGCAGGGCCACTGAAGCTTTCTTT. This gives the protein CATNRGGRATEAFF.

This clone has only a few counts. The rearrangement joins TRBV27 to TRBJ1-1; 9 nucleotides align to TRBD1. Germline CDR1 is MNHEY and CDR2 is SMNVEV (reference sequence). This CDR3 contains 15 residues. Germline trimming cut 6 bases from V and 5 bases from J; bases unmatched to any gene: 10. The CDR3 coding sequence is TGTGCCAGCAGCTGGGACAGGGTGTCGGGGACTGAAGCTTTCTTT. This codes for CASSWDRVSGTEAFF.

The V and J genes are TRBV5-1 and TRBJ2-2; 8 nucleotides align to TRBD2. CDR1 and CDR2 (germline): SGHRS, YFSETQ. The CDR3 runs 15 residues. The V segment lost 5 bases and the J segment 8 bases; nucleotides outside the gene matches: 11. The CDR3 sequence: CASSIPAGDIGELFF. The DNA for the CDR3 is TGCGCCAGCAGTATCCCAGCGGGAGACATAGGGGAGCTGTTTTTT. Complete variable domain (other parts from reference TRBV5-1 and TRBJ2-2): KAGVTQTPRYLIKTRGQQVTLSCSPISGHRSVSWYQQTPGQGLQFLFEYFSETQRNKGNFPGRFSGRQFSNSRSEMNVSTLELGDSALYLCASSIPAGDIGELFFGEGSRLTVL.